This T cell receptor beta chain emerged from a study of T cells in Graves' hyperthyroidism and ophthalmopathy. Study-wide results and caveats: Prediction of ophthalmopathy progression came a median around 6.5 months pre-onset.

Blood dates from first hyperthyroidism diagnosis, before any ophthalmopathy symptoms. What was amplified from RNA transcripts were TCR beta CDR3 regions. First-round RT-PCR with HTBI primers amplified the TCR CDR3 region. TCRdb reprocessed the multiplex PCR reads with MiXCR, giving one entry per CDR3 protein. This table holds about 280,000 distinct CDR3 sequences, about 25% found once. In its sample, this clonotype was seen many times. What it binds is unknown. The CDR3 loop spans 15 amino acids. CDR1 and CDR2 (germline): LGHDT, YNNKEL (reference sequence). The V end was cut by 4 bases, the J end by 2 bases, with 15 bases between.

Sequencing used blood. This TCR came from a man aged 40-50 years with Graves' hyperthyroidism that later progressed to Graves' ophthalmopathy. The chain uses TRBV3-1 and TRBJ2-7; TRBD1 or TRBD2 may be the D gene (5 bases each). CDR3 in DNA: TGTGCCAGCAGCCGAAGAGTCTGGGGACCCTACGAGCAGTACTTC. Translated, it gives CASSRRVWGPYEQYF.